Sequencing of this T cell receptor beta chain was carried out in a study of T cells after yellow fever vaccination. Findings of the study overall: A limited proportion of clonotypes was detected within both the CD4 and CD8 compartments.

For this clonotype: Its specificity is not known.

The CDR3 has 15 residues. The V and J ends lost 3 bases and 4 bases, in that order; junction bases with no gene match: 6. The V gene's germline CDR1 is SEHNR and CDR2 FQNEAQ (reference sequence). Each CDR3 protein is one row after TCRdb ran MiXCR on the 5' RACE reads. The sample yields 500,000 to 650,000 distinct CDR3 sequences, 12% seen once. The specimen comprised PBMCs, sampled on the day of the yellow fever booster vaccination. The TCR originated in a young man who received the YFV17D yellow fever vaccine. The V call is TRBV7-9, the J call TRBJ2-3; 8 bases map to TRBD2. Here the CDR3 DNA reads TGTGCCAGCAGCTTGATTAGCGGGGCCCCAGATACGCAGTATTTT. This translates into CASSLISGAPDTQYF.